This T cell receptor (beta chain) came from a study of blood T cell repertoires in COVID-19. Study in general: Samples came from the United States, Italy and Spain, spanning acute and convalescent COVID-19. T cells, B-cell-depleted T cells, or PBMCs provided the cDNA or gDNA that served as material.

The study assigned cohorts using participant-reported clinical history. Authors' processing steps: Amplification of reference gene primers provided the estimated nucleated cell counts. The data were produced by immunoSEQ multiplex PCR, yet TCRdb's version contains in-frame clones alone and is incomplete. V, J and clone size are taken as reported in that table, and D and trimming were inferred from the DNA itself. This repertoire shows about 330,000 clones, 86% found once; its top ten account for 10%. Sample: PBMCs or T cells enriched from blood (not recorded which). This TCR was sampled from a woman under 30 who had recovered from COVID-19.

The CDR3 sequence: CASSLGGASLGANYGYTF. CDR3 DNA: TGCGCCAGCAGCTTGGGTGGGGCCTCCCTCGGAGCTAACTATGGCTACACCTTC. The chain employs TRBV5-1 and TRBJ1-2, with a weak D call TRBD1 (5 bases). The V gene's germline CDR1 is SGHRS and CDR2 YFSETQ. V was shortened by 0 bases and J by 0 bases, with 18 bases between the two germline ends. The CDR3 spans 18 residues. Combining the CDR3 with reference TRBV5-1 and TRBJ1-2 gives the whole variable domain KAGVTQTPRYLIKTRGQQVTLSCSPISGHRSVSWYQQTPGQGLQFLFEYFSETQRNKGNFPGRFSGRQFSNSRSEMNVSTLELGDSALYLCASSLGGASLGANYGYTFGSGTRLTVV.